The 2 T cell receptor beta chains below were found in one sample sequenced in a study of vaccination effects on CD4 cells after COVID-19. Viral peptide pool expansion of antigen-specific CD4+ T cells preceded sequencing in the ViraFEST assay. The culture ran for nine to eleven days, and then CD4+ T cells were isolated. Sometime from March through December 2020, the person acquired a SARS-CoV-2 infection that PCR confirmed. Here immunoSEQ multiplex PCR was the method, and the copy in TCRdb shows in-frame clones only, minus some. The repertoire holds around 28,000 clones, with roughly 69% as singletons. These receptors' targets are unknown. Specimen: CD4+ T cells from PBMCs cultured with SARS-CoV-2 spike peptides, collected before COVID-19 vaccination. These receptors were taken from a human donor who had a prior SARS-CoV-2 infection.

The V and J genes are TRBV30 and TRBJ2-1, with D hard to call. There are 14 residues in the CDR3. Germline V gene sequence: CDR1 GTSNPN, CDR2 SVGIG (reference sequence). V lost 3 bases to trimming and J lost 0 bases, with 9 bases between them. CDR3 nucleotides: TGTGCCTGGAGCCCCCCAGTCTCCTACAATGAGCAGTTCTTC. As protein: CAWSPPVSYNEQFF.

V is TRBV7-2 and J is TRBJ2-7; D perhaps matches TRBD2 (5 bases). CDR3 length equals 13 residues. Per germline, CDR1 SGHTA and CDR2 FQGNSA. The V end was cut by 4 bases, the J end by 1 base, with 8 bases between. The CDR3 coding sequence is TGTGCCAGCAGCTCCGGGGTTTCCTACGAGCAGTACTTC. This codes for CASSSGVSYEQYF.